The T cell receptor beta chain described here comes from a study of glioma-infiltrating T cells (dated by TCRdb to 2016 to 2017). For the wider study: Glioma tissue, non-neoplastic brain tissue and matched peripheral blood mononuclear cells were used as sources from which TCR alpha- and beta-chain repertoires were sequenced. To gauge divergence between tissue and blood T-cell populations, every tissue-infiltrating repertoire was compared against the peripheral blood repertoire from the same patient. Three low-grade glioma patients, about eight primary glioblastoma patients and three non-glioma patients contributing non-neoplastic brain tissue were included in the paired cohort.

Study-wide findings and limitations: In non-neoplastic patients, VJ-independent divergence between tissue and blood fell below expectation, whereas in all gliomas, and especially in low-grade gliomas, the divergence rose above expectation. Group comparisons were based on small numbers of patients: three non-neoplastic, three low-grade glioma and roughly 8 glioblastoma patients. Only a very small number of CDR3 sequences turned up in both tissue and blood, a result put down to high CDR3 diversity combined with limited sampling.

The sample holds a few counts of this clonotype. Its recognized antigen is unknown. No qualities accompany the bases; no much larger clone lies one base away. V loses 6 bases of germline sequence and J loses 3 bases, and the interval between the two ends is 11 bases. In the germline V gene, CDR1 corresponds to ENHRY and CDR2 to SYGVKD. The CDR3, from cysteine to phenylalanine, totals 13 residues. Only CDR3 DNA is held: 39 bases, read in frame from base 1. TCR alpha and beta CDR3 regions were amplified with the iRepertoire nested amplicon-rescue multiplex PCR (arm-PCR) platform from RNA. The input for one-step reverse transcription and amplification was about 95-400 ng of tissue mRNA or PBMC total RNA. Following bead purification, Illumina adapters were added by a secondary multiplex PCR, and libraries between 200 and 400 bp were gel-purified. Demultiplexing relied on internal 6-nucleotide barcodes carried by the libraries. Sequencing of the libraries was done on an Illumina MiSeq using 2x220 or 2x250 nucleotide paired-end reads. The original pipeline was this. Paired reads were merged using FLASH 1.2.11 and were aligned to the GRCh37 human genome using BWA-MEM, after which TRA and TRB reads were extracted. An IMGT-derived reference of cassette sequences and CDR3 motifs, with pseudogenes included, was used for V and J assignment. Reads were translated in three frames, and productive CDR3s were defined by a C…FGXG motif without stop codons. Unique combinations of V-J cassette pair and CDR3 amino acid sequence were defined as clonotypes. Hamming distance filtering was applied to reads, with thresholds set by the sequence error rate of each sample in mapped regions. TCRdb trimmed public reads at Q25 via fastp, called clones via MiXCR and kept in-frame beta chains. Each CDR3 protein gets just one entry, which takes the most common genes and DNA from the rows behind it. The V and J calls and clone size come from TCRdb's table, not from the authors' own analysis. A total of roughly 100,000 distinct CDR3 sequences appear in this sample, around 28% of them only once. The ten largest clones add up to 35% to 55% of the sample.

Here the chain combines TRBV10-3 and TRBJ1-2; 5 matching bases give a weak D call of TRBD1. The sample taken for sequencing was glioma tissue, nonneoplastic brain tissue, or PBMCs (not recorded which). This TCR was sampled from a human donor with low-grade glioma or glioblastoma, undergoing nonglioma brain surgery, or in good health (not recorded which). The CDR3 reads CAIRSDSYYGYTF. The sequence in DNA is TGTGCCATCAGAAGCGACAGCTACTATGGCTACACCTTC.